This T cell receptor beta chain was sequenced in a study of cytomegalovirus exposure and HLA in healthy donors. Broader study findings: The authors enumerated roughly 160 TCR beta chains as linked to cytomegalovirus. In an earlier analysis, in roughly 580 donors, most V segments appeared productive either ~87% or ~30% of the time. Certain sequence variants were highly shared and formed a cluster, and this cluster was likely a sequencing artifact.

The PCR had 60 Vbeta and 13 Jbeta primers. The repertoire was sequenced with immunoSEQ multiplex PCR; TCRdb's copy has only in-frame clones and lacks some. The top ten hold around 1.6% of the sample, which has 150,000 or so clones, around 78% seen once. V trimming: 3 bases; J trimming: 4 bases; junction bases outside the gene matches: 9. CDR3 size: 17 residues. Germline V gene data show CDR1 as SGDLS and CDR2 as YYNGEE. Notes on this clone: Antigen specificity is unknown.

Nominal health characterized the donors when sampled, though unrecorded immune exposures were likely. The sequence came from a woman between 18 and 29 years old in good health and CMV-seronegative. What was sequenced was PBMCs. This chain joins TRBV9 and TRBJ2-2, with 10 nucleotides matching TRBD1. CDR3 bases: TGTGCCAGCAGCGGACAGTCCGGGACAGGGGCCACCGGGGAGCTGTTTTTT. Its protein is CASSGQSGTGATGELFF.